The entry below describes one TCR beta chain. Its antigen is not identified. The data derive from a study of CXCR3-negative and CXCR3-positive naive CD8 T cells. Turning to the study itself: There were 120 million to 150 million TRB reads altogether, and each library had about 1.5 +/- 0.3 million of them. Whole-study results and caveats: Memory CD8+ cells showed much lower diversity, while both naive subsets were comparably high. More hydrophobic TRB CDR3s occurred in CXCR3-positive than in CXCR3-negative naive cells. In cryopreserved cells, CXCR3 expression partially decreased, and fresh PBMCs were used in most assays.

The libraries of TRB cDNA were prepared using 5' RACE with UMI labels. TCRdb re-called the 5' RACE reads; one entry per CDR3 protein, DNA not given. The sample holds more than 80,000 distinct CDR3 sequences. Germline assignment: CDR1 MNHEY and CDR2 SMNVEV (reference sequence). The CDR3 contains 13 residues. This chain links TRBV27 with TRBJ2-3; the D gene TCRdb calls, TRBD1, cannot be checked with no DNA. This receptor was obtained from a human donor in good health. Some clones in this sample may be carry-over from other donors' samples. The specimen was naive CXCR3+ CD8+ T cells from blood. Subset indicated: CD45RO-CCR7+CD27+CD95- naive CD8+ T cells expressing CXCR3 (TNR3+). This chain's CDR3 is CASSALGADTQYF.